This entry lists 28 T cell receptor beta chains sequenced from one sample in a study of beta chain features in type 1 diabetes. Their antigen targets remain unknown. Study observations and caveats: In every one of the four CD4+ subsets, TCRB CDR3s were moderately but significantly shorter in Type 1 diabetes patients.

What was sequenced were expressed TCRB transcripts, since all of the isolated RNA had been reverse transcribed. Libraries were prepared by immunoSEQ multiplex PCR; TCRdb keeps only in-frame clonotypes and omits some of them. The sample has about 700,000 clones, roughly 13% seen once; the top ten hold less than 0.025%. Material for sequencing was naive CD4+ T cells from blood. These receptor sequences come from a man aged 18 to 30 with type 1 diabetes.

This clone was picked up a small number of times. The V gene is TRBV30, the J gene TRBJ1-1, with 7 bases that match TRBD1. J lost 6 bases, V lost 3 bases, and 10 bases had no gene match. CDR1 GTSNPN and CDR2 SVGIG come from the germline V gene (reference sequence). CDR3 length: 14 residues. The CDR3 sequence: CAWSGFYTGAEAFF. The CDR3 bases are TGTGCCTGGAGCGGATTCTACACAGGGGCTGAAGCTTTCTTT.

This clone was picked up a small number of times. The chain has TRBV10-1 and TRBJ2-1; 8 positions agree with TRBD1. The germline V gene has CDR1 WNHNN and CDR2 SYGVQD (reference sequence). CDR3 size: 16 residues. The J segment lost 6 bases and the V segment lost 4 bases, leaving 11 bases of the junction unmatched. The CDR3 region is CASSGRPDRVGNEQFF. As DNA, the CDR3 is TGCGCCAGCAGTGGACGACCGGACAGGGTGGGCAATGAGCAGTTCTTC.

The chain uses TRBV18 and TRBJ1-2; unclear D gene. The CDR3 runs 15 residues. Trimming pared 2 bases from V and 6 bases from J, leaving 16 bases between. CDR1 and CDR2 (germline): KGHSH, LQKENI. Here the CDR3 reads CASSPEIGGLDGYTF. The CDR3 DNA follows: TGTGCCAGCTCACCAGAAATCGGAGGGTTAGATGGCTACACCTTC. Complete variable domain (other parts from reference TRBV18 and TRBJ1-2): NAGVMQNPRHLVRRRGQEARLRCSPMKGHSHVYWYRQLPEEGLKFMVYLQKENIIDESGMPKERFSAEFPKEGPSILRIQQVVRGDSAAYFCASSPEIGGLDGYTFGSGTRLTVV.

The rearrangement links TRBV2 to TRBJ2-7; 7 bases line up with TRBD1. CDR3 length: 15 amino acids. Losses at the gene ends were 6 bases for V and 1 base for J; bases not matched to a gene: 9. From germline, CDR1 is SNHLY and CDR2 FYNNEI. The CDR3 coding sequence is TGTGCCAGCAGACGTGACAGGGATCGATCCTACGAGCAGTACTTC. Encoded protein: CASRRDRDRSYEQYF.

Only a few counts were recorded for this clone. This rearrangement joins TRBV27 to TRBJ2-3; D gene uncertain. V lost 3 bases and J lost 1, with 8 bases in between. Germline CDR1 and CDR2: MNHEY and SMNVEV (reference sequence). The CDR3 loop spans 14 amino acids. The CDR3 coding sequence is TGTGCCAGCAGTTTTAGGCAGGGCACAGATACGCAGTATTTT. Its translation: CASSFRQGTDTQYF.

This clone occurred a few times. The chain recombines TRBV6-4 with TRBJ2-2; D remains ambiguous. CDR3 length equals 13 residues. Trimming removed 2 bases at V and 1 base at J, with 2 bases between. Germline V gene lookup returns CDR1 MRHNA and CDR2 SNTAGT. The CDR3 DNA sequence: TGTGCCAGCAGTGACAGGAACACCGGGGAGCTGTTTTTT. Its translation is CASSDRNTGELFF.

This clone was recorded only once. This rearrangement joins TRBV2 to TRBJ2-6; D call uncertain. CDR1 SNHLY and CDR2 FYNNEI come from the germline V gene. The V and J ends lost 5 bases and 1 base respectively, with 9 bases between them. The CDR3 is 15 residues long. CDR3 in DNA: TGTGCCAGCAGTCGTACAGCTTCTGGGGCCAACGTCCTGACTTTC. It codes for CASSRTASGANVLTF. The full variable domain, with the rest looked up from reference TRBV2 and TRBJ2-6, is EPEVTQTPSHQVTQMGQEVILRCVPISNHLYFYWYRQILGQKVEFLVSFYNNEISEKSEIFDDQFSVERPDGSNFTLKIRSTKLEDSAMYFCASSRTASGANVLTFGAGSRLTVL.

This clone was found a few times. This chain's CDR3 is CASSLDRSSTYNEQFF. Written as DNA, the CDR3 is TGTGCCAGCAGCTTAGATCGGTCATCCACCTACAATGAGCAGTTCTTC. This chain links TRBV7-2 with TRBJ2-1; D gene unclear. Germline loops: CDR1 SGHTA, CDR2 FQGNSA. The CDR3 is 16 residues long. Trimming left V 1 base short and J 2 bases short, with 12 bases between.

There are a few counts of this clone. The same CDR3 is also encoded by other DNA sequences in this sample. V and J are TRBV18 and TRBJ2-2; D is unresolved. The germline V and J ends were trimmed by 3 bases and 1 base, with 6 bases remaining between them. CDR1 KGHSH and CDR2 LQKENI come from the germline V gene. This CDR3 spans 14 amino acids. In nucleotides, the CDR3 is TGTGCCAGCTCACCCTCGGAGAACACCGGGGAGCTGTTTTTT. Residues: CASSPSENTGELFF.

The J gene is TRBJ2-7, the V gene TRBV5-6; weak D call: TRBD1 (6 bases). Per the germline V gene, CDR1 is SGHDT and CDR2 is YYEEEE. The CDR3 is 13 residues long. V shed 3 bases and J shed 3 bases, with 10 bases lying between them. CDR3 sequence reads: CASSSDSFYEQYF. The DNA for the CDR3 is TGTGCCAGCAGCTCGGACAGTTTCTACGAGCAGTACTTC.

V usage is TRBV2 and J usage is TRBJ1-5; 8 positions agree with TRBD1. Germline CDR1 reads SNHLY; CDR2 reads FYNNEI. This CDR3 contains 14 residues. J was trimmed by 6 bases and V by 6 bases; bases with no gene match: 7. The CDR3 DNA sequence: TGTGCCAGCAGCATACAGGGGGTAGGTCAGCCCCAGCATTTT. Its protein is CASSIQGVGQPQHF.

This clone was seen more than once but under ten times. This same CDR3 is encoded by further DNA sequences in the sample. The J gene is TRBJ1-1, the V gene TRBV7-9, with D hard to call. With 1 base removed from V and 1 base from J, the gap between germline ends came to 7 bases. The CDR3 contains 14 residues. CDR1 and CDR2 (germline): SEHNR, FQNEAQ (reference sequence). CDR3 in amino acids: CASSLGGPNTEAFF. The CDR3 bases are TGTGCCAGCAGCTTAGGCGGGCCGAACACTGAAGCTTTCTTT.

A few counts support this clone. V and J are TRBV30 and TRBJ2-7; D is uncertain. This CDR3 contains 14 residues. Germline CDR1 is GTSNPN and CDR2 is SVGIG (reference sequence). V was shortened by 2 bases and J by 1 base, with 12 bases between the two germline ends. CDR3 nucleotide sequence: TGTGCCTGGAGTACCGGACGGGTTTCCTACGAGCAGTACTTC. Amino acid sequence: CAWSTGRVSYEQYF.

This clone came up a few times. The chain joins TRBV4-1 to TRBJ1-1, with D tentatively TRBD1 (5 bases). Germline V gene sequence: CDR1 MGHRA, CDR2 YSYEKL. The CDR3 extends over 13 amino acids. The V and J ends lost 4 bases and 3 bases respectively, with 9 bases between them. The CDR3 sequence is CASSRMGDTEAFF. In nucleotides, the CDR3 is TGCGCCAGCAGCCGCATGGGGGACACTGAAGCTTTCTTT.

This clone showed up just a few times. The chain is built from TRBV7-8 and TRBJ1-5; no clear D gene. CDR1 and CDR2 (germline): SGHVS, FQNEAQ. The ends were cut back, 6 bases at V and 0 bases at J, with 12 bases in the middle. The CDR3 runs 15 residues. DNA of the CDR3: TGTGCCAGCAGTTTTTCGGGATTTAGCAATCAGCCCCAGCATTTT. It encodes CASSFSGFSNQPQHF.

This chain joins TRBV29-1 and TRBJ1-2; the match to TRBD1 covers 7 bases. Unmatched junction bases numbered 9, after V lost 5 bases and J lost 6 bases. Germline CDR1 and CDR2: SQVTM and ANQGSEA. The CDR3 spans 13 residues. CDR3 residues: CSVQGQRSDGYTF. The CDR3, as DNA: TGCAGCGTTCAGGGACAGCGATCCGATGGCTACACCTTC.

The chain joins TRBV7-2 to TRBJ1-2; no clear D. The CDR3 has 13 amino acids. Germline CDR1 is SGHTA and CDR2 is FQGNSA. Trimming removed 2 bases from V and 7 bases from J, with 11 bases in between. As DNA, the CDR3 is TGTGCCAGCAGCTTAAATCCGTGGGGTGGCTACACCTTC. Amino acids: CASSLNPWGGYTF.

This clone was observed a few times. CDR3 bases: TGTGCCAGCAGCTTAGGGCTAGGGGGAACCGAGGGACGAGAGACCCAGTACTTC. Translating it yields CASSLGLGGTEGRETQYF. The chain combines TRBV7-9 with TRBJ2-5; D might be TRBD1 (6 bases). This CDR3 is 18 amino acids long. Trimming removed 1 base at V and 4 bases at J, with 22 bases between. Germline loops: CDR1 SEHNR, CDR2 FQNEAQ (reference sequence).

The chain combines TRBV18 with TRBJ1-2; D remains ambiguous. Trimming took off 3 bases at V and 7 bases at J, with 12 bases between the two ends. The CDR3 length is 13 residues. Germline CDR1 KGHSH, CDR2 LQKENI. CDR3 bases: TGTGCCAGCTCACCTGTAATGCCCACTGGCTACACCTTC. Translating it yields CASSPVMPTGYTF.

The chain is built from TRBV19 and TRBJ2-3, with D possibly being TRBD2 (6 bases). CDR1 and CDR2 (germline): LNHDA, SQIVND (reference sequence). The V end was cut by 3 bases, the J end by 2 bases, with 21 bases between. CDR3 length: 18 amino acids. The CDR3 is CASSIGWDFRRPTDTQYF. For the CDR3, the DNA is TGTGCCAGTAGTATCGGCTGGGACTTCAGGAGGCCCACAGATACGCAGTATTTT.

This clone came up a few times. The chain couples TRBV7-9 to TRBJ1-2; 8 bases align to TRBD1. The germline gives CDR1 SEHNR, CDR2 FQNEAQ (reference sequence). The J segment lost 6 bases and the V segment lost 5 bases, leaving 11 bases of the junction unmatched. This CDR3 spans 15 amino acids. Here the CDR3 DNA reads TGTGCCAGCAGCCCGTCCGGACAGGGTGGTCATGGCTACACCTTC. Its translation: CASSPSGQGGHGYTF.

A few counts support this clone. The chain combines TRBV4-2 with TRBJ1-1; 12 nucleotides line up with TRBD1. The CDR3 runs to 16 residues. With 3 bases clipped from V and 7 bases from J, the junction kept 9 bases outside the gene matches. Germline V gives CDR1 LGHNA, CDR2 YNFKEQ. As DNA, the CDR3 is TGTGCCAGCAGCCATGTTCCGGGACAGGGGGCCTTTGAAGCTTTCTTT. Its translation is CASSHVPGQGAFEAFF.

This chain connects TRBV29-1 to TRBJ2-5; TRBD1 matches at 8 bases. The V gene's germline CDR1 is SQVTM and CDR2 ANQGSEA. This CDR3 has 14 residues. V was pared by 6 bases and J by 2 bases, with 8 bases of the junction left unmatched. CDR3: CSVRPDRGQETQYF. The CDR3 nucleotides are TGCAGCGTGAGGCCTGACAGGGGTCAAGAGACCCAGTACTTC.

This clone was detected a few times. The chain is built from TRBV9 and TRBJ2-7; D is undetermined. The V gene lost 0 bases and the J gene lost 2 bases, with 9 bases spanning the gap. There are 14 residues in the CDR3. CDR1 and CDR2 (germline): SGDLS, YYNGEE. CDR3 amino acids: CASSVGLSPYEQYF. The CDR3 region has the DNA TGTGCCAGCAGCGTAGGCCTCTCTCCCTACGAGCAGTACTTC.

A word on this clone: Other DNA sequences of this sample code for an identical CDR3. The chain uses TRBV30 and TRBJ2-5; a possible D gene is TRBD2 (6 bases). The germline V gene has CDR1 GTSNPN and CDR2 SVGIG (reference sequence). V was pared by 0 bases and J by 5 bases, with 7 bases between. The CDR3 has 12 residues. CDR3 in amino acids: CAWSVGGETQYF. The CDR3 DNA is TGTGCCTGGAGTGTAGGAGGGGAGACCCAGTACTTC.

The chain recombines TRBV6-1 with TRBJ2-5; maybe TRBD1 (5 bases). The CDR3 is made up of 12 amino acids. Trimming shortened V by 9 bases and J by 10 bases, and 18 bases separated the two germline ends. The germline V gene encodes CDR1 MNHNS and CDR2 SASEGT. In DNA, the CDR3 is TGTGCCAGTTCACAGGCCGCGCTTTTCCAGTACTTC. It encodes CASSQAALFQYF.

The chain links TRBV4-1 to TRBJ1-1; the D is unclear. The CDR3 consists of 18 residues. Germline V gene sequence: CDR1 MGHRA, CDR2 YSYEKL. V was trimmed by 0 bases and J by 1 base, leaving 18 bases between them. CDR3 nucleotide sequence: TGCGCCAGCAGCCAAGATTCCCTCGGGCAGGCCGGGAACACTGAAGCTTTCTTT. Protein product: CASSQDSLGQAGNTEAFF.

The chain combines TRBV30 with TRBJ2-5; D assignment may be TRBD1 or TRBD2 (5 bases each). This CDR3 is built from 13 residues. Trimming took off 5 bases at V and 5 bases at J, with 15 bases between the two ends. Germline V gives CDR1 GTSNPN, CDR2 SVGIG (reference sequence). The CDR3: CAWSLGPRETQYF. The CDR3 DNA follows: TGTGCCTGGTCCCTGGGACCGCGGGAGACCCAGTACTTC.